The 7 T cell receptor beta chains listed next were all sequenced from one sample in a study of blood T cell repertoires in COVID-19. Libraries were prepared by immunoSEQ multiplex PCR; TCRdb keeps only in-frame clonotypes and omits some of them. The sample includes 180,000 or so clones, around 86% of them seen just once. Sequenced: PBMCs or T cells enriched from blood (not recorded which). The receptors stem from a middle-aged man with acute COVID-19.

This clone was detected once. This chain connects TRBV5-1 to TRBJ2-7, with 8 bases lining up with TRBD1. J was trimmed by 0 bases and V by 1 base; bases with no gene match: 12. Germline V gene lookup returns CDR1 SGHRS and CDR2 YFSETQ. CDR3 size: 18 residues. This CDR3 reads CASSLIPPGQGYSYEQYF. DNA for the CDR3: TGCGCCAGCAGCTTGATCCCCCCTGGACAGGGTTACTCCTACGAGCAGTACTTC.

The gene calls are TRBV9 and TRBJ2-5; 7 bases are shared with TRBD1. V trimming: 3 bases; J trimming: 3 bases; junction bases outside the gene matches: 2. This CDR3 is built from 13 residues. CDR1 is SGDLS, CDR2 YYNGEE, per germline. The CDR3 region is CASSAGTEETQYF. DNA of the CDR3: TGTGCCAGCAGCGCCGGGACAGAAGAGACCCAGTACTTC.

The chain recombines TRBV5-6 with TRBJ1-2; possible D gene TRBD1, 5 bases. The CDR3 is made up of 13 amino acids. CDR1 and CDR2 from the germline V gene are SGHDT and YYEEEE. Trimming stripped 1 base from V and 6 bases from J, with 10 bases between. Here the CDR3 DNA reads TGTGCCAGCAGCTTGAGGGAAGGGGATGGCTACACCTTC. This codes for CASSLREGDGYTF.

This clone has a single count. The chain has TRBV4-3 and TRBJ1-1, with D uncertain. Trimming left V 1 base short and J 4 bases short, with 7 bases between. CDR1 is LGHNA, CDR2 YSLEER, per germline. The CDR3 extends over 13 amino acids. The CDR3 here is CASSQGWSTEAFF. In DNA form, the CDR3 reads TGCGCCAGCAGCCAAGGCTGGAGCACTGAAGCTTTCTTT.

The chain has TRBV6-5 and TRBJ1-2, with a weak D call TRBD1 (6 bases). Trimming took 9 bases from V and 4 from J, leaving 18 bases between them. Germline-derived CDR1 and CDR2 are MNHEY and SVGAGI. The CDR3 loop spans 14 amino acids. CDR3 residues: CARGGVWSRYGYTF. In DNA form, the CDR3 reads TGTGCCAGAGGGGGGGTTTGGAGTCGCTATGGCTACACCTTC.

This clone came up once. This chain joins TRBV5-8 and TRBJ2-5; no firm D call. V dropped 1 base and J dropped 7 bases, with 8 bases sitting between them. This CDR3 is 12 amino acids long. Germline V gene data show CDR1 as SGHTS and CDR2 as YDEGEE. The CDR3 DNA reads as TGTGCCAGCAGCTTGAGGAGTGGGACCCAGTACTTC. The encoded protein is CASSLRSGTQYF. Variable domain in full (rest from reference TRBV5-8 and TRBJ2-5): EAGVTQSPTHLIKTRGQQATLRCSPISGHTSVYWYQQALGLGLQFLLWYDEGEERNRGNFPPRFSGRQFPNYSSELNVNALELEDSALYLCASSLRSGTQYFGPGTRLLVL.

The CDR3 bases are TGTGCCAGCAGCTTGCGGGGGTCAGACTACGAGCAGTACTTC. It is translated as CASSLRGSDYEQYF. This sequence joins TRBV5-6 and TRBJ2-7; a possible D gene is TRBD2 (6 bases). The CDR3 is made up of 14 amino acids. V lost 1 base and J lost 3, with 11 bases in between. Per the germline V gene, CDR1 is SGHDT and CDR2 is YYEEEE.